This T cell receptor (beta chain) stems from a study of blood T cells in healthy people across ages (dated by TCRdb to the mid-2010s). Describing the broader study: In model experiments, roughly one uniquely barcoded TCR beta cDNA molecule per two T cells was captured by template switching. To track age-related changes in TCR beta repertoire diversity, the study relied on deep sequencing normalized with unique cDNA molecular identifiers. The donors were divided into four age groups: young (average around 16 years), middle-aged (about 40), aged (roughly 66) and long-lived (nearly 85). Donors of different ages were randomly distributed across sequencing lanes to avoid experimental bias. Using the same blood draw, the study looked at two additional independent replicas of 1 million unique cDNA reads for two donors, one aged 18 to 30 and the other aged 80 or older.

The sample holds a few counts of this clonotype. Its recognized antigen is unknown. Base quality data are lacking; no much larger clone is found one base away. V drops 1 base and J drops 0 bases, leaving 4 bases in between. The CDR3 holds 14 amino acids from the cysteine to the phenylalanine. CDR3 DNA is the only sequence kept; it has 42 bases, read in frame from the first base. CDR1 and CDR2 are read off the germline V gene as SGHAT and FQNNGV. The approximately 41 donors, aged roughly 6 to 100 years, were systemically healthy Caucasian individuals from Russia. Around 9.8 milliliters of peripheral blood were collected from each donor into EDTA-treated Vacutainer tubes. PBMCs were isolated by Ficoll-Paque density-gradient centrifugation, with at least 7 million obtained per sample. Total RNA was extracted from PBMCs with Trizol reagent, with at least 5 micrograms obtained per sample. The percentages of naive CD45RAhigh/CD27high T cells were determined by flow cytometry on a PBMC aliquot from every donor.

What the research found in general, with its limitations: Because profiling used bulk unsorted PBMCs, naive and antigen-experienced compartments could not be compared conclusively. Because donor CMV infection status was unknown, age-related changes in expanded clonotypes were potentially confounded. Observed TCR beta diversity correlated strongly with the percentage of naive T cells measured by flow cytometry. Observed TCR beta diversity per million T cells fell roughly linearly with age, and a significant reduction was already apparent by age roughly 40. Estimates of total diversity from one million sequenced T cells were regarded as lower bounds and underestimates. The long-lived group showed more naive CD4+ T cells, fewer expanded clones and increased TCR diversity than the aged group, suggesting age selection.

Libraries were constructed by 5' RACE. The data were produced on an Illumina HiSeq 2500. The second PCR ran for roughly 6 to 11 cycles and used a J-beta primer mix along with a sample-barcoded 5' primer. Each TCR beta cDNA molecule received a unique molecular identifier from a template-switch 5' adaptor carrying 12 random nucleotides. Each sample yielded at least 3 million CDR3-containing paired-end reads. All of the RNA was converted into first-strand cDNA using the Mint cDNA synthesis kit, with a TRBC-specific oligonucleotide serving as the primer. Following uracil-DNA glycosylase treatment, all cDNA underwent a first 18-cycle PCR with the universal primers M1SS and BC2_uni_R. The source study handled its data this way. Normalization of each sample was performed by random selection of 1 million high-quality reads, each carrying a distinct molecular identifier. Reads sharing molecular identifiers were discarded rather than binned into consensus sequences. CDR3 identification, clonotype clustering and error correction used MiTCR with a Q25 quality threshold and the strictest error-elimination algorithm. A nonparametric unseen species model using Euler transformation provided a lower-bound estimate of total TCR beta diversity. TCRdb ran its own pipeline on the public reads, namely fastp trimming at Q25 and MiXCR clone calling, and kept in-frame beta chains. A single entry per CDR3 protein holds the most common genes and DNA from its merged rows. The V and J calls were not made by the authors but by TCRdb's processing. Counted in this sample were about 1.5 million distinct CDR3 sequences; 35% to 45% of them appeared once. Clones ranked in the top ten supply roughly 3.7% of the sample.

The clonotype was recovered from a woman aged 18-29 years in good health. The sequence joins TRBV11-2 to TRBJ2-4, with the D gene uncertain. Material for sequencing was blood. The CDR3 protein is CASSLVKAKNIQYF. Here is the DNA: TGTGCCAGCAGCTTAGTTAAAGCCAAAAACATTCAGTACTTC.